The TCR beta chain described here comes from a study of blood T cell repertoires in COVID-19. In the study overall: Sites across the United States, Italy and Spain contributed samples from acute and convalescent COVID-19.

Germline V gene data show CDR1 as LGHNA and CDR2 as YSLEER. CDR3 size: 13 residues. Trimming stripped 6 bases from V and 3 bases from J, with 11 bases between. While infection was still active, Seattle patients were enrolled and then followed longitudinally. Original processing notes: Reference gene primer amplification yielded estimated nucleated cell counts. TCRdb keeps only in-frame clones here, not all; method: immunoSEQ multiplex PCR. The V and J calls and clone size are taken from that table; D and trimming were inferred from the DNA. Of about 55,000 clones listed, 82% were seen once; the top ten hold roughly 12%.

Sample: peripheral blood. This sequence originates from an older man with COVID-19, enrolled during active disease. The chain joins TRBV4-3 to TRBJ1-1; D not resolved. The CDR3 protein is CASSLREDTEAFF. The CDR3 region has the DNA TGCGCCAGCAGTCTAAGGGAGGACACTGAAGCTTTCTTT.